These 19 T cell receptor beta chains came from one sample sequenced in a study of regulatory T cells in long-lasting Graves disease. With iRepertoire HTBI primers and Arm-PCR of CDR3 regions, TCR beta libraries were built. TCRdb re-called the multiplex PCR reads through MiXCR, storing one row per CDR3 protein. The repertoire holds roughly 610,000 distinct CDR3 sequences, with roughly a sixth as singletons. This sample's time point: newly diagnosed GD, antithyroid drugs for less than 3 months. PBMCs provided the RNA from which the TCR library was made. This sample also belongs to another study, concerning T cells in Graves' hyperthyroidism and ophthalmopathy.

The sequences come from peripheral blood mononuclear cells (PBMCs), collected at new diagnosis, from a patient treated with antithyroid drugs. The receptors were gathered from a man between 18 and 29 years old with Graves disease.

This chain uses TRBV10-3 with TRBJ1-1; D is unclear. V was clipped by 3 bases and J by 1 base, with 6 bases between them. This CDR3 has 13 amino acids. The germline V gene encodes CDR1 ENHRY and CDR2 SYGVKD. The CDR3 reads CAISDPRNTEAFF. CDR3 coding DNA: TGTGCCATCAGTGATCCGAGGAACACTGAAGCTTTCTTT.

At least ten counts were recorded for this clonotype. The chain links TRBV6-1 to TRBJ1-4; 10 bases are shared with TRBD1. With 4 bases clipped from V and 8 bases from J, the junction kept 7 bases outside the gene matches. Germline V gene lookup returns CDR1 MNHNS and CDR2 SASEGT. The CDR3 has 15 amino acids. The CDR3 DNA is TGTGCCAGCAGTGCACGGACAGGGGGTCGGGAAAAACTGTTTTTT. It specifies CASSARTGGREKLFF.

This clonotype has a handful of counts. This chain uses TRBV20-1 with TRBJ2-7; 8 nucleotides match TRBD1. The length of the CDR3 is 13 residues. The germline CDR1 and CDR2 sequences are DFQATT and SNEGSKA (reference sequence). Germline trimming cut 3 bases from V and 4 bases from J; bases unmatched to any gene: 5. The CDR3 loop is CSARFRGRYEQYF. CDR3 in DNA: TGCAGTGCTAGGTTCAGGGGGCGATACGAGCAGTACTTC.

The chain recombines TRBV15 with TRBJ2-1; D is undetermined. The V gene's germline CDR1 is LNHNV and CDR2 YYDKDF (reference sequence). The V gene lost 6 bases and the J gene lost 0 bases, with 9 bases spanning the gap. This CDR3 comprises 14 residues. CDR3 DNA: TGTGCCACCAGTTCCAGGAGCTCCTACAATGAGCAGTTCTTC. Its translation is CATSSRSSYNEQFF.

This clonotype turned up a few times. The V gene is TRBV20-1, the J gene TRBJ1-1; D is unclear. Trimming took 1 base from V and 1 from J, leaving 13 bases between them. The CDR3 runs to 15 residues. Germline-derived CDR1 and CDR2 are DFQATT and SNEGSKA (reference sequence). The CDR3 coding sequence is TGCAGTGCTAGAGCCCCCGAGAATACGAACACTGAAGCTTTCTTT. Translation: CSARAPENTNTEAFF.

This clonotype was counted between two and nine times. The V gene is TRBV25-1, the J gene TRBJ2-1, with TRBD2 identical over 11 bases. V was clipped by 10 bases and J by 4 bases; unmatched bases: 3. The germline gives CDR1 MGHDK, CDR2 SYGVNS. The CDR3 length is 13 residues. For the CDR3, the DNA is TGTGCCACCGTAGCGGGGGGGTACAATGAGCAGTTCTTC. Amino acids: CATVAGGYNEQFF. Together with reference TRBV25-1 and TRBJ2-1, the CDR3 gives the full variable domain: EADIYQTPRYLVIGTGKKITLECSQTMGHDKMYWYQQDPGMELHLIHYSYGVNSTEKGDLSSESTVSRIRTEHFPLTLESARPSHTSQYLCATVAGGYNEQFFGPGTRLTVL.

This clonotype was observed a few times. Possible read error: a much larger clone is one base away. J is TRBJ1-5 and V is TRBV30, with a weak D call TRBD1 (5 bases). Trimming took 5 bases from V and 4 from J, leaving 12 bases between them. This CDR3 spans 13 amino acids. CDR1 is GTSNPN, CDR2 SVGIG, per germline (reference sequence). The CDR3 region is CAWRGDANQPQHF. In nucleotides, the CDR3 is TGTGCCTGGCGTGGGGACGCGAATCAGCCCCAGCATTTT.

This sequence joins TRBV20-1 and TRBJ2-1; TRBD2 matches 7 bases. The ends lost 3 bases at V and 5 bases at J; junction bases unmatched: 19. This CDR3 is 18 amino acids long. Looked up from germline, CDR1 is DFQATT and CDR2 is SNEGSKA (reference sequence). This CDR3 reads CSASVTSVGARVDNEQFF. The CDR3 DNA sequence: TGCAGTGCTAGTGTTACTAGCGTAGGGGCCAGGGTGGACAATGAGCAGTTCTTC.

In its sample, this clonotype was seen many times. The chain combines TRBV28 with TRBJ2-7; TRBD2 matches at 11 bases. The ends lost 6 bases at V and 5 bases at J; junction bases unmatched: 9. CDR1 is MDHEN and CDR2 is SYDVKM in the germline V gene. The CDR3 totals 15 residues. The CDR3, as DNA: TGTGCCAGCAGGCGAGCCGGGACTAGCGGTAACGAGCAGTACTTC. Translated, it gives CASRRAGTSGNEQYF.

This clonotype has at least ten counts. CDR3 loop: CASSQRGTEGQFF. The CDR3 nucleotides are TGTGCCAGCAGCCAACGAGGGACCGAAGGGCAGTTCTTC. This chain uses TRBV3-1 with TRBJ2-1; D could derive from TRBD1 or TRBD2 (5 bases each). Germline CDR1 LGHDT, CDR2 YNNKEL (reference sequence). The CDR3 contains 13 residues. Trimming shortened V by 2 bases and J by 12 bases, and 14 bases separated the two germline ends.

This clonotype was counted between two and nine times. This rearrangement joins TRBV7-9 to TRBJ2-3, with 7 positions matching TRBD2. The junction had 6 bases not matched to a gene; V was cut back by 5 bases and J by 1 base. This CDR3 is 15 amino acids long. The germline V gene encodes CDR1 SEHNR and CDR2 FQNEAQ (reference sequence). The DNA of the CDR3 is TGTGCCAGCAGCCCTACCCGGGGGGGCACAGATACGCAGTATTTT. Translating gives CASSPTRGGTDTQYF.

The chain uses TRBV7-9 and TRBJ1-4, with D possibly TRBD1 on 5 matching bases. CDR1 is SEHNR and CDR2 is FQNEAQ in the germline V gene (reference sequence). With 1 base removed from V and 4 bases from J, the gap between germline ends came to 7 bases. The CDR3 is made up of 14 amino acids. The DNA for the CDR3 is TGTGCCAGCAGCTTAGGGAGGGGTAATGAAAAACTGTTTTTT. This encodes CASSLGRGNEKLFF.

J is TRBJ2-7 and V is TRBV28; 11 bases are shared with TRBD2. V dropped 6 bases and J dropped 6; count of bases not matched to a gene: 10. The CDR3 covers 15 residues. Germline CDR1 and CDR2: MDHEN and SYDVKM. The CDR3 nucleotides read TGTGCCAGCAGCGGGTCGACTAGCGGGACACTCGAGCAGTACTTC. Translating gives CASSGSTSGTLEQYF.

This clonotype has a count of ten or more. This sequence joins TRBV20-1 and TRBJ2-7, with 7 bases matching TRBD2. J lost 5 bases, V lost 3 bases, and 13 bases had no gene match. The CDR3 runs to 15 residues. Germline-derived CDR1 and CDR2 are DFQATT and SNEGSKA (reference sequence). The CDR3 protein is CSASALAGASHEQYF. As DNA, the CDR3 is TGCAGTGCTAGTGCTCTGGCGGGAGCGTCCCACGAGCAGTACTTC.

This clonotype was recorded many times. This chain joins TRBV28 and TRBJ2-7, with 9 bases fitting TRBD2. The CDR3 is 13 residues long. Trimming took 7 bases from V and 7 from J; bases not matched to a gene: 8. Germline-derived CDR1 and CDR2 are MDHEN and SYDVKM. The CDR3 is CASTRASGTEQYF. The CDR3 DNA reads as TGTGCCAGCACCAGGGCTAGCGGGACTGAGCAGTACTTC. The full variable domain, rest sourced from reference TRBV28 and TRBJ2-7, is DVKVTQSSRYLVKRTGEKVFLECVQDMDHENMFWYRQDPGLGLRLIYFSYDVKMKEKGDIPEGYSVSREKKERFSLILESASTNQTSMYLCASTRASGTEQYFGPGTRLTVT.

The chain employs TRBV5-1 and TRBJ1-1; perhaps TRBD1 as D (5 bases). The V gene's germline CDR1 is SGHRS and CDR2 YFSETQ. Trimming removed 1 base from V and 1 base from J, with 11 bases in between. This CDR3 has 15 residues. CDR3 sequence (DNA): TGCGCCAGCAGCTTGCAGGGTCCGGGGAACACTGAAGCTTTCTTT. It is translated as CASSLQGPGNTEAFF.

This clonotype has only a few counts. The CDR3 reads CATSRDPGTNTEAFF. The CDR3 DNA sequence: TGTGCCACCAGCAGAGATCCAGGGACTAACACTGAAGCTTTCTTT. The chain employs TRBV15 and TRBJ1-1; D is possibly TRBD1 (5 bases). Trimming removed 0 bases from V and 2 bases from J, with 10 bases in between. The CDR3 is made up of 15 amino acids. Germline V lookup: CDR1 LNHNV, CDR2 YYDKDF (reference sequence).

This clonotype was observed many times. The V call is TRBV20-1, the J call TRBJ2-1, with TRBD2 as a possible D gene (6 bases). Per germline, CDR1 DFQATT and CDR2 SNEGSKA (reference sequence). Between the trimmed V and J ends, which lost 5 bases and 6 bases, there was a span of 11 bases. The CDR3 has 12 residues. The CDR3 region is CSALGLSNEQFF. The CDR3 coding sequence is TGCAGTGCTCTAGGACTAAGCAATGAGCAGTTCTTC.

The sample holds many counts of this clonotype. The chain is built from TRBV7-3 and TRBJ1-1; D not certain. CDR1 SGHTA and CDR2 FQGTGA come from the germline V gene. This CDR3 comprises 15 residues. The V end lost 5 bases, the J end lost 0 bases, and 13 bases lay between the germline ends. This CDR3 is CASSVYSRMNTEAFF. The CDR3 DNA reads TGTGCCAGCAGCGTGTACAGTCGGATGAACACTGAAGCTTTCTTT. The entire variable domain, with the rest obtained from reference TRBV7-3 and TRBJ1-1, is as follows: GAGVSQTPSNKVTEKGKYVELRCDPISGHTALYWYRQSLGQGPEFLIYFQGTGAADDSGLPNDRFFAVRPEGSVSTLKIQRTERGDSAVYLCASSVYSRMNTEAFFGQGTRLTVV.